These 22 T cell receptor beta chains were all obtained from the same sample, sequenced in a study of blood T cells in healthy people across ages (dated by TCRdb to the mid-2010s). The library was prepared using 5' RACE. The sequencing machine was an Illumina HiSeq 2500. A second PCR of about 6 to 11 cycles was performed with a sample-barcoded 5' primer and a J-beta primer mix. TCRdb redid the processing of the public reads, applying fastp at Q25 and MiXCR, and retained in-frame beta chains. A single entry per CDR3 protein holds the most common genes and DNA from its merged rows. The sample table contains under 1,100,000 distinct CDR3 sequences; only one count was recorded for under 30% of them. Clones ranked in the top ten supply about 0.72% of the sample. These records were also assigned to another study, of T cells of mothers and their children.

Source material: blood. These receptors came from a girl aged 2-10 years in good health.

The chain employs TRBV7-2 and TRBJ2-5; D not resolved. The J call could be wrong; TRBJ2-1 is a better fit for the DNA end. Germline lookup yields CDR1 SGHTA and CDR2 FQGNSA. The CDR3 runs 15 residues. The CDR3 DNA reads as TGTGCCAGCAGCTTAGTCAGTCAATATTGGGGTGAGCAGTTCTTC. Residues: CASSLVSQYWGEQFF.

This clonotype was detected once. A read error may account for a junction end that differs from germline. The chain has TRBV3-1 and TRBJ2-7, with a weak D call TRBD2 (6 bases). This CDR3 has 16 residues. CDR1 and CDR2 from the germline V gene are LGHDT and YNNKEL (reference sequence). CDR3 in DNA: TGTGCCGGCAGCCAAGTTGGGGGGAGATTAGCCTACGAGCAGTACTTC. Residues: CAGSQVGGRLAYEQYF.

The V gene is TRBV11-2, the J gene TRBJ1-5; D unclear. Germline values: CDR1 SGHAT, CDR2 FQNNGV. Deletions cut 0 bases from V and 7 bases from J, with 7 bases between. CDR3 length: 13 amino acids. CDR3 loop: CASSLEMAQPQHF. The CDR3 DNA reads as TGTGCCAGCAGCTTAGAAATGGCGCAGCCCCAGCATTTT.

This clonotype appeared a single time. The CDR3 end shows no conserved phenylalanine or tryptophan, and so a read error is likely. The DNA is omitted, as the CDR3 cannot be located on it reliably, and the CDR3 follows TCRdb's listing. J is TRBJ2-6 and V is TRBV7-9; the D segment call TRBD1 is taken from the table without a DNA check. From its first to its last residue, the CDR3 has 15 amino acids. Germline-derived CDR1 and CDR2 are SEHNR and FQNEAQ (reference sequence). The CDR3 sequence: CASSTEGAGANVPTS.

V and J are TRBV7-9 and TRBJ1-2; TRBD1 is a possible D gene (5 bases). This CDR3 has 15 residues. The V end lost 1 base, the J end lost 2 bases, and 11 bases lay between the germline ends. CDR1 is SEHNR, CDR2 FQNEAQ, per germline (reference sequence). The CDR3 nucleotides are TGTGCCAGCAGCTTAGTCAGGGAGGGGAACTATGGCTACACCTTC. Residues: CASSLVREGNYGYTF.

The J gene is TRBJ2-1, the V gene TRBV24-1; TRBD2 matches at 13 bases. V trimming: 1 base; J trimming: 15 bases; junction bases outside the gene matches: 11. The CDR3 is made up of 16 amino acids. Germline V gene lookup returns CDR1 KGHDR and CDR2 SFDVKD. CDR3 DNA sequence: TGTGCCACCAGTGATTTAGGACAGGGGACTAGCGGGATCCTGTTCTTC. Translation gives CATSDLGQGTSGILFF.

The chain is built from TRBV12-3 or TRBV12-4 and TRBJ2-5; 11 nucleotides agree with TRBD2. The CDR3 contains 15 residues. J was trimmed by 1 base and V by 6 bases; bases with no gene match: 4. CDR3 sequence: CASRLAGEFQETQYF. CDR3 DNA sequence: TGTGCCAGCAGACTAGCGGGAGAATTCCAAGAGACCCAGTACTTC.

The rearrangement joins TRBV20-1 to TRBJ2-5, with D possibly TRBD2 on 5 matching bases. The germline V gene encodes CDR1 DFQATT and CDR2 SNEGSKA (reference sequence). Trimming removed 1 base at V and 5 bases at J, with 8 bases between. The CDR3 is 12 residues long. Here the CDR3 reads CSARAGMETQYF. DNA for the CDR3: TGCAGTGCTAGAGCGGGGATGGAGACCCAGTACTTC.

A few counts support this clonotype. The chain employs TRBV5-5 and TRBJ1-2; no definite D call. The CDR3 is 18 amino acids. In germline, CDR1 is SGHKS, CDR2 YYEKEE (reference sequence). Between the trimmed V and J ends, which lost 0 bases and 5 bases, there was a span of 23 bases. CDR3 in DNA: TGTGCCAGCAGCTTGGTCGCCGGAATAACTGGGGAAGGGTATGGCTACACCTTC. This translates into CASSLVAGITGEGYGYTF.

This clonotype was recorded a few times. The chain is built from TRBV6-5 and TRBJ2-1, with D perhaps TRBD1 (6 bases). V lost 2 bases to trimming and J lost 1 base, with 9 bases between them. The CDR3 spans 15 residues. Germline CDR1 reads MNHEY; CDR2 reads SVGAGI. The CDR3 loop is CASSYQGPSYNEQFF. The CDR3 region has the DNA TGTGCCAGCAGTTACCAGGGGCCATCCTACAATGAGCAGTTCTTC.

This clonotype was seen only a few times. The chain carries TRBV7-9 and TRBJ2-4; D gene ambiguous. The CDR3 contains 13 residues. Germline CDR1 SEHNR, CDR2 FQNEAQ (reference sequence). Trimming stripped 4 bases from V and 4 bases from J, with 8 bases between. CDR3 sequence reads: CASSSDPKNIQYF. In DNA form, the CDR3 reads TGTGCCAGCAGCTCAGACCCGAAAAACATTCAGTACTTC.

The rearrangement links TRBV20-1 to TRBJ2-4, with D perhaps TRBD1 or TRBD2 (5 bases each). The CDR3 extends over 15 amino acids. Trimming took 0 bases from V and 6 from J, leaving 15 bases between them. Germline CDR1 and CDR2: DFQATT and SNEGSKA (reference sequence). The CDR3 sequence is CSARDLGAHANIQYF. CDR3 bases: TGCAGTGCTAGAGACCTCGGGGCCCATGCAAACATTCAGTACTTC.

A remark on this clonotype: The junction differs from germline at one of its ends, possibly a read error. V is TRBV24-1 and J is TRBJ2-5; D not resolved. Matching the DNA end better, TRBJ2-7 makes the J call doubtful. The CDR3 is 16 residues long. Germline assignment: CDR1 KGHDR and CDR2 SFDVKD. The CDR3 sequence: CATSGFPSSNSDEQYF. In nucleotides, the CDR3 is TGTGCCACCAGTGGATTCCCCAGCTCAAACTCCGACGAGCAGTACTTC.

Of note for this clonotype: An end of the junction differs from the germline gene, which may be a read error. The chain recombines TRBV28 with TRBJ2-5; D remains unclear. Germline values: CDR1 MDHEN, CDR2 SYDVKM. The CDR3 runs 14 residues. The CDR3 DNA sequence: TGTGCCGGCAGACCCCTTGACGCAGGAGAGACCCAGTACTTC. This translates into CAGRPLDAGETQYF.

V usage is TRBV12-3 or TRBV12-4 and J usage is TRBJ2-4; tentatively, D is TRBD2 (6 bases). Trimming took 3 bases from V and 7 from J, leaving 25 bases between them. This CDR3 comprises 18 residues. The CDR3 bases are TGTGCCAGCAGTTTGAAGGGCGGGACGGGCACTCGACGGAACATTCAGTACTTC. Translating gives CASSLKGGTGTRRNIQYF.

This clonotype occurred a few times. The chain couples TRBV12-3 or TRBV12-4 to TRBJ1-2; D might be TRBD1 (5 bases). The CDR3 contains 13 residues. The V gene lost 6 bases and the J gene lost 2 bases, with 10 bases spanning the gap. The CDR3 sequence: CASSIQENYGYTF. In nucleotides, the CDR3 is TGTGCCAGCAGCATACAGGAGAACTATGGCTACACCTTC.

V and J are TRBV15 and TRBJ1-2, with no clear D. The germline CDR1 and CDR2 sequences are LNHNV and YYDKDF (reference sequence). V lost 0 bases and J 4 bases, leaving 12 bases between the germline ends. This CDR3 is 15 amino acids long. Here the CDR3 DNA reads TGTGCCACCAGCAGAGATCAGGAACTGCGCTATGGCTACACCTTC. Protein: CATSRDQELRYGYTF. Looking up the rest from reference TRBV15 and TRBJ1-2 gives the full variable domain: DAMVIQNPRYQVTQFGKPVTLSCSQTLNHNVMYWYQQKSSQAPKLLFHYYDKDFNNEADTPDNFQSRRPNTSFCFLDIRSPGLGDTAMYLCATSRDQELRYGYTFGSGTRLTVV.

The rearrangement joins TRBV6-2 or TRBV6-3 to TRBJ2-7, with 8 bases lining up with TRBD1. V lost 2 bases and J lost 5; bases outside the gene matches: 11. The CDR3 totals 16 residues. The V gene's germline CDR1 is MNHEY and CDR2 SVGEGT. The CDR3 spells CASSYGHGQGRNEQYF. In DNA, the CDR3 is TGTGCCAGCAGTTACGGCCACGGACAGGGTAGAAACGAGCAGTACTTC.

This chain links TRBV6-1 with TRBJ2-3, with D maybe TRBD2 (6 bases). The CDR3 has 17 amino acids. Germline CDR1 MNHNS, CDR2 SASEGT. The V and J ends lost 6 bases and 0 bases respectively, with 19 bases between them. CDR3 sequence: CASRLGIYGGSTDTQYF. DNA for the CDR3: TGTGCCAGCAGACTGGGGATATACGGGGGTAGCACAGATACGCAGTATTTT.

The rearrangement uses TRBV7-2 and TRBJ2-1; either TRBD1 or TRBD2 may fit D (5 bases each). This CDR3 has 12 residues. CDR1 SGHTA and CDR2 FQGNSA come from the germline V gene. V lost 4 bases and J 12 bases, leaving 13 bases between the germline ends. The CDR3 here is CASSSPGTTQFF. CDR3 DNA sequence: TGTGCCAGCAGCTCCCCCGGGACCACGCAGTTCTTC.

The V and J genes are TRBV7-6 and TRBJ1-2; D unresolved. Germline V CDR1 and CDR2: SGHVS, FNYEAQ. The CDR3 is 14 residues long. V lost 4 bases and J lost 8, with 17 bases in between. The CDR3 DNA sequence: TGTGCCAGCAGCTCCCCCGCGGAGGCGGAAGGCTACACCTTC. This codes for CASSSPAEAEGYTF.

This chain uses TRBV29-1 with TRBJ2-1, with 14 nucleotides matching TRBD2. There are 16 residues in the CDR3. With 4 bases clipped from V and 4 bases from J, the junction kept 6 bases outside the gene matches. Per the germline V gene, CDR1 is SQVTM and CDR2 is ANQGSEA. CDR3 sequence reads: CSVVRLAGGVYNEQFF. The DNA for the CDR3 is TGCAGCGTTGTAAGACTAGCGGGAGGGGTGTACAATGAGCAGTTCTTC.